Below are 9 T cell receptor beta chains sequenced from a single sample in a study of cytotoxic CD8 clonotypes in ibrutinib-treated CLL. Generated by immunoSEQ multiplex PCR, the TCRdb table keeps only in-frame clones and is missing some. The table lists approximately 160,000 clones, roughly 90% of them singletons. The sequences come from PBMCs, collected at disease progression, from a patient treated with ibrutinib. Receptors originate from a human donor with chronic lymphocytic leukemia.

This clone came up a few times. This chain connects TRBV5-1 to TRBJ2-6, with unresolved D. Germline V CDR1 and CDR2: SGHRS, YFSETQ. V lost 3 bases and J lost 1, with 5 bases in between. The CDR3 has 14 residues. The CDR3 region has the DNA TGCGCCAGCAGCTCCTCATCTGGGGCCAACGTCCTGACTTTC. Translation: CASSSSSGANVLTF.

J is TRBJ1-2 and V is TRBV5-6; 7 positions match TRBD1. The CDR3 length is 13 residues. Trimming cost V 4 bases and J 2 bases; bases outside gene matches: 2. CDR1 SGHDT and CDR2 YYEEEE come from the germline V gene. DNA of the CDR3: TGTGCCAGCAGCATACAGGGGAACTATGGCTACACCTTC. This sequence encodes CASSIQGNYGYTF.

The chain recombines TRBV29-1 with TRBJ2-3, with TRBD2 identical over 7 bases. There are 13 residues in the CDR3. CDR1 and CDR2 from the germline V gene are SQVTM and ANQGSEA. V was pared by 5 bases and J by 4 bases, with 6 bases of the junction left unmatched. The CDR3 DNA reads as TGCAGCGTTAAGCGGGAAGGGCCAGATACGCAGTATTTT. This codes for CSVKREGPDTQYF.

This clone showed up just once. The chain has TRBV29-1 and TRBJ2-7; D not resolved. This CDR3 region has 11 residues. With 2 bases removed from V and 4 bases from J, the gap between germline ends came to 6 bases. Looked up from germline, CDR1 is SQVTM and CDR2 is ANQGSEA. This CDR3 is CSVEPEYEQYF. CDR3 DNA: TGCAGCGTTGAACCCGAGTACGAGCAGTACTTC.

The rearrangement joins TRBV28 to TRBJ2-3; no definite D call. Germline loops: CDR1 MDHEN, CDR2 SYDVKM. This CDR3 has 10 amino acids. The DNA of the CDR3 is TGTTCAGCTTCTGGGGATACGCAGTATTTT. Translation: CSASGDTQYF.

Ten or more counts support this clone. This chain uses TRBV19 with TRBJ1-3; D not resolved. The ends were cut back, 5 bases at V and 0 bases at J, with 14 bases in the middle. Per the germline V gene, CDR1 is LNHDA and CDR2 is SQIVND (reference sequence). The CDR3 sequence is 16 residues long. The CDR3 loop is CASSRNPSISGNTIYF. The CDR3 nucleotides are TGTGCCAGTAGTCGTAATCCTTCTATCTCTGGAAACACCATATATTTT.

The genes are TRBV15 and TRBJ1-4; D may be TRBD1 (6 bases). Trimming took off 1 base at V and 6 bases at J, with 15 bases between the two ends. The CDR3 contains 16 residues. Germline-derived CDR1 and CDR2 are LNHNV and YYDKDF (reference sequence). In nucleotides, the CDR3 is TGTGCCACCAGCAGAGTACGACAGGCCCAACATGAAAAACTGTTTTTT. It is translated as CATSRVRQAQHEKLFF.

The CDR3 loop is CASSLASGANVLTF. CDR3 in DNA: TGCGCCAGCAGCTTGGCATCTGGGGCCAACGTCCTGACTTTC. This chain joins TRBV5-1 and TRBJ2-6, with D hard to call. The V end was cut by 0 bases, the J end by 1 base, with 2 bases between. Per the germline V gene, CDR1 is SGHRS and CDR2 is YFSETQ. CDR3 size: 14 residues.

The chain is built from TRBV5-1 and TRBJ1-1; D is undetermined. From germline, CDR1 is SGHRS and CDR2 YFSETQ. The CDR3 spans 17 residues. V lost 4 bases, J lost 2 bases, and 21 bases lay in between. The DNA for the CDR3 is TGCGCCAGCAGCCATGATAGAAACAGCGCTCTTAACACTGAAGCTTTCTTT. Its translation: CASSHDRNSALNTEAFF. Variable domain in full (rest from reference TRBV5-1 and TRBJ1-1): KAGVTQTPRYLIKTRGQQVTLSCSPISGHRSVSWYQQTPGQGLQFLFEYFSETQRNKGNFPGRFSGRQFSNSRSEMNVSTLELGDSALYLCASSHDRNSALNTEAFFGQGTRLTVV.